This TCR beta chain was recovered during a study of metastatic and nonmetastatic thyroid tumors. Study-wide results and caveats: Within blood and tumor, benign nodules reportedly had significantly lower TCR beta diversity than malignant thyroid tumors did.

This clone was recorded a few times. Antigen unknown. The junction departs from germline at one end; a sequencing error may be responsible. No treatment had been given to any patient before thyroid surgery. Germline V CDR1 and CDR2: ENHRY, SYGVKD. The CDR3 consists of 15 residues. How the authors handled the data: For papillary thyroid cancer, a distant-metastasis classifier was constructed from CDR3 differences observed across clinicopathological groups. MiXCR was used by TCRdb to re-call the PCR reads. V and J calls and clone size were set by TCRdb, not the authors. The sample holds about 7,600 clones; 25% to 30% are singletons and the top ten take around 20%.

The sample taken for sequencing was adjacent normal tissue. The chain is built from TRBV10-3 and TRBJ1-4; unclear D gene. The source is a female donor with papillary thyroid cancer or a benign thyroid nodule (not recorded which). Some clones in this sample may be carry-over from other donors' samples. CDR3 nucleotides: TGTGCCATCAGTGAAGCAAGTCTTACTAGTGAAAAACTGTTTTTT. Its translation: CAISEASLTSEKLFF.